Detailed here is one T cell receptor (beta chain). Trimming stripped 7 bases from V and 10 bases from J, with 22 bases between. Per the germline V gene, CDR1 is MNHNS and CDR2 is SASEGT. There are 14 residues in the CDR3. This sample was included in a study of shared clonotypes between healthy human individuals. Only in-frame clones appear in the TCRdb table, and some are missing; sequencing was by immunoSEQ multiplex PCR. The sample includes about 87,000 clones, around half of them seen just once. The V and J genes are TRBV6-1 and TRBJ1-2; TRBD1 might be the D (5 bases). The source material was PBMCs. The sequence was obtained from a woman in her 40s in good health. Some clones in this sample may be carry-over from other donors' samples. CDR3: CASTPSWGGQVYTF. The DNA for the CDR3 is TGTGCCAGCACCCCCTCCTGGGGCGGGCAAGTCTACACCTTC.